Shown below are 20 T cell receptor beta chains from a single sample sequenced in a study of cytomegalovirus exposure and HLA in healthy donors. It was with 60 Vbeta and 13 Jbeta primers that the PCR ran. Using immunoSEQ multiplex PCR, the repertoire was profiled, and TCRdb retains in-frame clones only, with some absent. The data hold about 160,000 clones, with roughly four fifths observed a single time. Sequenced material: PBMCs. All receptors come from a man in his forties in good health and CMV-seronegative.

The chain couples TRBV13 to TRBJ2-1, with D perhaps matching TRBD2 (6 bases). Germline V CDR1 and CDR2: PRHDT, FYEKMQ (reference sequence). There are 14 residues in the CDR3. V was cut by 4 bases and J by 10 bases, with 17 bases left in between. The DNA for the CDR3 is TGTGCCAGCAGCTCATCCCCACTAGCTGGGGAGCAGTTCTTC. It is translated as CASSSSPLAGEQFF.

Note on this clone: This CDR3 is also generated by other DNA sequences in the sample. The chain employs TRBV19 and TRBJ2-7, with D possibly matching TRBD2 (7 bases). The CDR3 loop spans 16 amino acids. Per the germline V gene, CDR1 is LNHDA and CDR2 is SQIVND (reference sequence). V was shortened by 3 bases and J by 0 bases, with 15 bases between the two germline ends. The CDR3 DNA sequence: TGTGCCAGTAGTATGGGGGGGCAGGGGAGCTCCTACGAGCAGTACTTC. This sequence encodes CASSMGGQGSSYEQYF.

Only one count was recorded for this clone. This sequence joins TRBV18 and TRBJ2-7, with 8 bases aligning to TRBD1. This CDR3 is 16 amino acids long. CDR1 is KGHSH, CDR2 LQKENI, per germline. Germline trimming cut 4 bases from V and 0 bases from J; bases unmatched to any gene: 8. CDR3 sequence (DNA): TGTGCCAGCTCACTTCGACAGGGGCCCCCCTCCTACGAGCAGTACTTC. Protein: CASSLRQGPPSYEQYF.

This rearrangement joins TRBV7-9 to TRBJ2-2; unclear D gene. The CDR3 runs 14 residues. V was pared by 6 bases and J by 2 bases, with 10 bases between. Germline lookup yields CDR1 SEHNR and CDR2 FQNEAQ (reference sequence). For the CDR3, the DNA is TGTGCCAGCAGTCCCGGGTTTAACACCGGGGAGCTGTTTTTT. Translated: CASSPGFNTGELFF. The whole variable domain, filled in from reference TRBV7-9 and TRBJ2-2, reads DTGVSQNPRHKITKRGQNVTFRCDPISEHNRLYWYRQTLGQGPEFLTYFQNEAQLEKSRLLSDRFSAERPKGSFSTLEIQRTEQGDSAMYLCASSPGFNTGELFFGEGSRLTVL.

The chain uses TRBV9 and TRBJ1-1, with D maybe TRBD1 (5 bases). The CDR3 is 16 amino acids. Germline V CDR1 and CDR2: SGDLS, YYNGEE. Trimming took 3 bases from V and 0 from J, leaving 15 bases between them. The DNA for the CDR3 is TGTGCCAGCAGCGGAGCAGGGATTGGGGTGAACACTGAAGCTTTCTTT. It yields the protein CASSGAGIGVNTEAFF.

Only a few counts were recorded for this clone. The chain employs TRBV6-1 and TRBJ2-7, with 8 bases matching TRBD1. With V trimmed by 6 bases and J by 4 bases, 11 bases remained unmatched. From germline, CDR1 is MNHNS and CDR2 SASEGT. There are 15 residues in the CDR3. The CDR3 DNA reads TGTGCCAGCAGAGCGGACAGGGTTCTTCTTTACGAGCAGTACTTC. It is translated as CASRADRVLLYEQYF.

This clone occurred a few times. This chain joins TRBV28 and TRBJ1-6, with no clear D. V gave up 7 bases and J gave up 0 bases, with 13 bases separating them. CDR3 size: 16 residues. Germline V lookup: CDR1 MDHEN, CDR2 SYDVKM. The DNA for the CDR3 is TGTGCCAGCATCCCTGCGGGAAGCTCCTATAATTCACCCCTCCACTTT. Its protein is CASIPAGSSYNSPLHF. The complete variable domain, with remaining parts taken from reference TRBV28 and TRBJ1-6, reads DVKVTQSSRYLVKRTGEKVFLECVQDMDHENMFWYRQDPGLGLRLIYFSYDVKMKEKGDIPEGYSVSREKKERFSLILESASTNQTSMYLCASIPAGSSYNSPLHFGNGTRLTVT.

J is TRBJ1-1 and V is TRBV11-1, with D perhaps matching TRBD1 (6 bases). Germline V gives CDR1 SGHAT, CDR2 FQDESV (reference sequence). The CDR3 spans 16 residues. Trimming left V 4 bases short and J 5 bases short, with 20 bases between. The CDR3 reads CASSSPGATAETEAFF. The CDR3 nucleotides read TGTGCCAGCAGCTCCCCAGGGGCCACCGCGGAGACTGAAGCTTTCTTT.

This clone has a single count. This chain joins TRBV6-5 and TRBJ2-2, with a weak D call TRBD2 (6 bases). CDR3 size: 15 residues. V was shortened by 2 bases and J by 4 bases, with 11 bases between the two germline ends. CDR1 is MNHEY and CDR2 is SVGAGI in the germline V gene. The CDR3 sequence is CASSYRDFRTGELFF. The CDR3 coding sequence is TGTGCCAGCAGTTACCGGGACTTCCGCACCGGGGAGCTGTTTTTT.

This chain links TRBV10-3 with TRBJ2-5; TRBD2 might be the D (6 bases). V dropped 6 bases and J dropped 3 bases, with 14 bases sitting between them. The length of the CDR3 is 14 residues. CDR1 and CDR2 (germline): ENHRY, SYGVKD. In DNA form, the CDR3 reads TGTGCCATCAGCCCGACGAGGAGGGAAGAGACCCAGTACTTC. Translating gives CAISPTRREETQYF.

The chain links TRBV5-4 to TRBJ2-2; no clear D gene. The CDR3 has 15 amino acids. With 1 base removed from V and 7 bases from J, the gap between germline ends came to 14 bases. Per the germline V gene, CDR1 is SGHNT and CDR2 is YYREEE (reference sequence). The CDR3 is CASSLSPESSGELFF. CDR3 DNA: TGTGCCAGCAGCTTGTCGCCAGAGTCTAGCGGGGAGCTGTTTTTT.

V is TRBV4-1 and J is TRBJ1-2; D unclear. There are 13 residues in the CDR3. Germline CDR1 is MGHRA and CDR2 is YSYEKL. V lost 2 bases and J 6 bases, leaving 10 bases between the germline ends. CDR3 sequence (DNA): TGCGCCAGCAGCCAATCCGGAGTGAATGGCTACACCTTC. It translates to CASSQSGVNGYTF.

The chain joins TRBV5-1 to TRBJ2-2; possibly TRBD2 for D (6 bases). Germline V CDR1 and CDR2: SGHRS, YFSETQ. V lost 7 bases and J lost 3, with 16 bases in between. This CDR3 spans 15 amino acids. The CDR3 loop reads CASSPGGTDTGELFF. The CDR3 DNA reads TGCGCCAGCTCTCCTGGGGGGACGGACACCGGGGAGCTGTTTTTT.

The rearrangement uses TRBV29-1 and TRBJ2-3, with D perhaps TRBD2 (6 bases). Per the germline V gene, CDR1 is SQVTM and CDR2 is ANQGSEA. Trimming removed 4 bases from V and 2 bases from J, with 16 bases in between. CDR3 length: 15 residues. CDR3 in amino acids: CSVAKRLVPTDTQYF. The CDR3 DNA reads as TGCAGCGTTGCTAAGAGACTAGTTCCCACAGATACGCAGTATTTT.

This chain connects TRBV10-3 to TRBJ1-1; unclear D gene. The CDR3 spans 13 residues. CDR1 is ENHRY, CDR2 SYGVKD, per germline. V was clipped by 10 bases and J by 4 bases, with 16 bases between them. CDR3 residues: CATEPGGSTEAFF. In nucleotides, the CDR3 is TGTGCCACTGAACCCGGAGGTAGCACTGAAGCTTTCTTT.

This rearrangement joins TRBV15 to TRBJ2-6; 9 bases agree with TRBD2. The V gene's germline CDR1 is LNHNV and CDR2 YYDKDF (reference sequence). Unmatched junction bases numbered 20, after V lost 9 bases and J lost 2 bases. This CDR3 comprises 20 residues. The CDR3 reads CATHTSVIGGGAAGANVLTF. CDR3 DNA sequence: TGTGCCACTCATACGTCGGTCATTGGCGGGGGGGCAGCTGGGGCCAACGTCCTGACTTTC.

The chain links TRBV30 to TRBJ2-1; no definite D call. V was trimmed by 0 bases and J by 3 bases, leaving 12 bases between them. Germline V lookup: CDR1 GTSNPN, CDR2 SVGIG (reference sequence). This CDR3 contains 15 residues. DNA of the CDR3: TGTGCCTGGAGTGTACGAAGGAGTTACTACAATGAGCAGTTCTTC. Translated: CAWSVRRSYYNEQFF.

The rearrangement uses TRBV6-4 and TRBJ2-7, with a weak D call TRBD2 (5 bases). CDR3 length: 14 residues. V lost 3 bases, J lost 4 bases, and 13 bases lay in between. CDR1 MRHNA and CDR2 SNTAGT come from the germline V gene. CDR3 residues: CASSESPSGYEQYF. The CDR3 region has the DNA TGTGCCAGCAGTGAGAGCCCCAGCGGATACGAGCAGTACTTC.

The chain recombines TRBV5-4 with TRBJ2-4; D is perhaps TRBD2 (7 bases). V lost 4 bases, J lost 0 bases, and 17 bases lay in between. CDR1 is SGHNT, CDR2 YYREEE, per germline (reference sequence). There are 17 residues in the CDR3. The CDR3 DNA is TGTGCCAGCAGCCAAATTGGGGGGGCGGTAGCCAAAAACATTCAGTACTTC. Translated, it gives CASSQIGGAVAKNIQYF.

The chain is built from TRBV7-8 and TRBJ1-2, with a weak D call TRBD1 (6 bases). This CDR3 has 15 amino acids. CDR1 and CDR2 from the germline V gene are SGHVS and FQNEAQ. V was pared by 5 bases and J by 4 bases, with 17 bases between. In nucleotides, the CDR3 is TGTGCCAGCAGCCCGAACAGGGTTCCTTTCTATGGCTACACCTTC. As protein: CASSPNRVPFYGYTF.